A selection of T cell receptor beta chains follows, all from one sample in a study of blood T cell repertoires in COVID-19. The protocol was immunoSEQ multiplex PCR, while the TCRdb copy is restricted to in-frame clones and leaves out a portion. This table has 55,000 to 90,000 clones, approximately 90% appearing once. The sample consisted of peripheral blood. All receptors come from a human donor in a cohort sampled during active COVID-19. CDR3s include the opening cysteine and the closing phenylalanine or tryptophan. The D gene is left open where the match is weak. The size field is filled for only some rows; it gives once, few, many or a size class.

d_call,v_call,j_call,clone_size,cdr3_nt,cdr3_aa
.,TRBV6-2/TRBV6-3,TRBJ2-3,.,TGTGCCAGCAGTAACAGGGCAGATACGCAGTATTTT,CASSNRADTQYF
.,TRBV28,TRBJ1-1,.,TGTGCCAGCAGTTCCCAGAGGGCCCAGACGCCTGAAGCTTTCTTT,CASSSQRAQTPEAFF
TRBD2,TRBV27,TRBJ2-6,.,TGTGCCAGCAGTTCGCTGACTAGCGGGAGGGCTGGTGGGGCCAACGTCCTGACTTTC,CASSSLTSGRAGGANVLTF
.,TRBV3-1/TRBV3-2,TRBJ1-2,few,TGTGCCAGCAGCCCGGGTAATGGCTACACCTTC,CASSPGNGYTF
TRBD1,TRBV6-5,TRBJ2-7,.,TGTGCCAGCACTGGGACAGGGATCTACGAGCAGTACTTC,CASTGTGIYEQYF
.,TRBV19,TRBJ2-1,.,TGTGCCAGTACCCTTAGCGGTTCCTACAATGAGCAGTTCTTC,CASTLSGSYNEQFF
.,TRBV19,TRBJ2-5,.,TGTGCCAGTAGTATTTCGGACGGGGGGCCGGAGACCCAGTACTTC,CASSISDGGPETQYF
TRBD2,TRBV30,TRBJ2-5,.,TGTGCCTGGAGTGTACTAGCGGGAGGGATATTCCAAGAGACCCAGTACTTC,CAWSVLAGGIFQETQYF
.,TRBV24-1,TRBJ2-2,.,TGTGCCACCAGGGACAGTTCCCGAGGGGACACCGGGGAGCTGTTTTTT,CATRDSSRGDTGELFF
TRBD2,TRBV6-6,TRBJ2-7,.,TGTGCCAGCAGTTCTACTAGCGGCCCCTACGAGCAGTACTTC,CASSSTSGPYEQYF
TRBD2,TRBV12-3/TRBV12-4,TRBJ2-1,.,TGTGCCAGCTGTCTAGCGGGGGCCAATGAGCAGTTCTTC,CASCLAGANEQFF
TRBD2,TRBV13,TRBJ2-7,.,TGTGCCAGCAGCTTAGGTCTAGCGGATTCCTACGAGCAGTACTTC,CASSLGLADSYEQYF
TRBD2,TRBV6-5,TRBJ2-3,.,TGTGCCAGCAGTCTTAGCGGGACTAGCACAGATACGCAGTATTTT,CASSLSGTSTDTQYF
TRBD2,TRBV18,TRBJ2-5,.,TGTGCCAGCTCACCCGTGACCCCCGGGACTACGTACCACCCACTCCAGTACTTC,CASSPVTPGTTYHPLQYF
.,TRBV3-1/TRBV3-2,TRBJ1-4,.,TGTGCCAGCAGCCCCTTTGCAACTAATGAAAAACTGTTTTTT,CASSPFATNEKLFF
.,TRBV2,TRBJ2-4,.,TGTGCCAGCAGTGAACCTATAGCCAAAAACATTCAGTACTTC,CASSEPIAKNIQYF
TRBD2,TRBV7-9,TRBJ2-1,.,TGTGCCAGCAGCTCGGGACTAGCGGGAGGGTCCTACAATGAGCAGTTCTTC,CASSSGLAGGSYNEQFF
.,TRBV7-2,TRBJ2-1,.,TGTGCCAGCAGCTTTCGGGAGAGGATGGGTGAGCAGTTCTTC,CASSFRERMGEQFF
.,TRBV27,TRBJ2-5,.,TGTGCCAGCAGTGCGCTAAGGGGGGGGACCCAGTACTTC,CASSALRGGTQYF
TRBD1,TRBV19,TRBJ1-2,.,TGTGCCAGTAGGGGACAGGCTAACTATGGCTACACCTTC,CASRGQANYGYTF
.,TRBV3-1/TRBV3-2,TRBJ1-5,.,TGTGCCAGCAGCCAAGATCCGGGGAATCAGCCCCAGCATTTT,CASSQDPGNQPQHF
.,TRBV11-2,TRBJ1-3,once,TGTGCCAGCAGCTCAATCGGGGGGGGAAACACCATATATTTT,CASSSIGGGNTIYF
TRBD1,TRBV2,TRBJ1-6,.,TGTGCCAGCACCAAGGACAGGTTTTATAATTCACCCCTCCACTTT,CASTKDRFYNSPLHF
TRBD2,TRBV9,TRBJ2-1,.,TGTGCCAGCAGCGTAGGCACTAGCGGGAGTTACAATGAGCAGTTCTTC,CASSVGTSGSYNEQFF
TRBD1,TRBV10-3,TRBJ2-2,.,TGTGCCATCAGTGAGTCGGACGGACAGGGAAAGAACACCGGGGAGCTGTTTTTT,CAISESDGQGKNTGELFF
TRBD1,TRBV6-5,TRBJ2-7,few,TGTGCCAGCAGTTACGACAGGGACGATTACGAGCAGTACTTC,CASSYDRDDYEQYF
.,TRBV5-1,TRBJ2-1,.,TGCGCCAGCAGTTCGGACTTCTACAATGAGCAGTTCTTC,CASSSDFYNEQFF
.,TRBV5-1,TRBJ2-7,.,TGCGCCAGCCGACCACCAGGGAGGAGCGAAGGGGAGCAGTACTTC,CASRPPGRSEGEQYF